Presented here are 24 T cell receptor beta chains from one specimen sequenced in a study of cytomegalovirus exposure and HLA in healthy donors. Primers: 60 Vbeta forward and 13 Jbeta reverse. Libraries were prepared by immunoSEQ multiplex PCR; TCRdb keeps only in-frame clonotypes and omits some of them. The table shows some 200,000 clones, with over 75% occurring only once. Sequencing was carried out using PBMCs. The source is a boy between 2 and 10 years old in good health and CMV-seronegative.

V and J are TRBV7-2 and TRBJ2-3, with D uncertain. Trimming took 0 bases from V and 2 from J, leaving 6 bases between them. The CDR3 is 14 amino acids. CDR1 is SGHTA and CDR2 is FQGNSA in the germline V gene. CDR3 in DNA: TGTGCCAGCAGCTTAGCAGCCCACACAGATACGCAGTATTTT. Protein sequence: CASSLAAHTDTQYF.

The V call is TRBV28, the J call TRBJ1-2, with TRBD1 matching 8 bases. The germline gives CDR1 MDHEN, CDR2 SYDVKM. With 4 bases clipped from V and 3 bases from J, the junction kept 1 base outside the gene matches. This CDR3 has 13 residues. Here the CDR3 DNA reads TGTGCCAGCAGTTCAGGGGGCGACTATGGCTACACCTTC. Its translation: CASSSGGDYGYTF.

The V call is TRBV4-2, the J call TRBJ2-5; 9 bases are a match to TRBD1. J was trimmed by 3 bases and V by 5 bases; bases with no gene match: 4. CDR1 is LGHNA, CDR2 YNFKEQ, per germline. The CDR3 loop spans 14 amino acids. The CDR3 loop is CASSEGQGKETQYF. The CDR3 DNA is TGTGCCAGCAGCGAGGGACAGGGAAAAGAGACCCAGTACTTC.

This chain links TRBV18 with TRBJ1-1; D gene ambiguous. The germline V and J ends were trimmed by 2 bases and 0 bases, with 16 bases remaining between them. The CDR3 covers 17 residues. The germline CDR1 and CDR2 sequences are KGHSH and LQKENI. This CDR3 reads CASSPVGMRTMNTEAFF. The CDR3 DNA follows: TGTGCCAGCTCACCAGTCGGGATGCGGACTATGAACACTGAAGCTTTCTTT.

The chain employs TRBV9 and TRBJ2-5; TRBD1 matches 9 bases. This CDR3 spans 14 amino acids. The V segment lost 2 bases and the J segment 4 bases; nucleotides outside the gene matches: 3. Germline V CDR1 and CDR2: SGDLS, YYNGEE. CDR3 region: CASSVGQGGETQYF. CDR3 sequence (DNA): TGTGCCAGCAGCGTGGGACAGGGAGGAGAGACCCAGTACTTC.

This chain uses TRBV7-2 with TRBJ2-7, with 8 bases lining up with TRBD2. V shed 5 bases, J shed 7 bases, and the junction held 4 bases outside the gene matches. The CDR3 spans 12 residues. Germline V gives CDR1 SGHTA, CDR2 FQGNSA. The CDR3 sequence: CASSRRGGEQYF. The DNA for the CDR3 is TGTGCCAGCAGCCGTCGCGGGGGGGAGCAGTACTTC.

The rearrangement links TRBV18 to TRBJ2-5, with TRBD2 as a possible D gene (6 bases). This CDR3 comprises 13 residues. V was shortened by 3 bases and J by 4 bases, with 9 bases between the two germline ends. The V gene's germline CDR1 is KGHSH and CDR2 LQKENI. CDR3 DNA: TGTGCCAGCTCACCGCCGGGAGCAGAGACCCAGTACTTC. It translates to CASSPPGAETQYF.

Turning to this clone: The same CDR3 also results from other DNA sequences found in this sample. The chain recombines TRBV30 with TRBJ1-5, with a weak D call TRBD1 (5 bases). CDR1 and CDR2 (germline): GTSNPN, SVGIG (reference sequence). CDR3 length: 13 amino acids. V lost 0 bases, J lost 4 bases, and 7 bases lay in between. CDR3 protein: CAWSVGGNQPQHF. DNA of the CDR3: TGTGCCTGGAGTGTGGGGGGGAATCAGCCCCAGCATTTT.

The chain links TRBV20-1 to TRBJ1-1; D gene unclear. Trimming stripped 4 bases from V and 7 bases from J, with 10 bases between. The length of the CDR3 is 11 residues. Germline-derived CDR1 and CDR2 are DFQATT and SNEGSKA (reference sequence). CDR3 in amino acids: CSATSRDEAFF. CDR3 DNA sequence: TGCAGTGCTACGTCCCGCGATGAAGCTTTCTTT.

This clone has only a few counts. The gene calls are TRBV4-1 and TRBJ1-5; the match to TRBD1 covers 12 bases. CDR3 length equals 16 residues. V was pared by 4 bases and J by 7 bases, with 8 bases of the junction left unmatched. CDR1 MGHRA and CDR2 YSYEKL come from the germline V gene. CDR3 loop: CASSLGGTGGGQPQHF. The CDR3 coding sequence is TGCGCCAGCAGCCTGGGGGGGACAGGGGGCGGCCAGCCCCAGCATTTT.

The V gene is TRBV11-2, the J gene TRBJ1-6; TRBD1 might be the D (6 bases). Germline V gives CDR1 SGHAT, CDR2 FQNNGV. V was trimmed by 4 bases and J by 10 bases, leaving 14 bases between them. The CDR3 totals 14 residues. The CDR3, as DNA: TGTGCCAGCAGCTCCCTGGGACAAAAGTCACCCCTCCACTTT. Residues: CASSSLGQKSPLHF.

This chain links TRBV5-5 with TRBJ2-5; 12 bases line up with TRBD2. Unmatched junction bases numbered 3, after V lost 4 bases and J lost 2 bases. The CDR3 spans 15 residues. Germline V lookup: CDR1 SGHKS, CDR2 YYEKEE (reference sequence). The CDR3 DNA reads TGTGCCAGCAGCCCCGGGACTAGCGGGCAAGAGACCCAGTACTTC. It is translated as CASSPGTSGQETQYF.

This chain uses TRBV4-1 with TRBJ1-1, with D hard to call. Between the trimmed V and J ends, which lost 0 bases and 5 bases, there was a span of 19 bases. CDR3 length equals 17 residues. CDR1 and CDR2 (germline): MGHRA, YSYEKL. CDR3 in amino acids: CASSQDLSTGWGTEAFF. CDR3 nucleotide sequence: TGCGCCAGCAGCCAAGATCTTTCGACGGGATGGGGAACTGAAGCTTTCTTT.

V gene TRBV19 combines with J gene TRBJ2-1; 11 nucleotides match TRBD2. This CDR3 spans 14 amino acids. The junction had 5 bases not matched to a gene; V was cut back by 6 bases and J by 7 bases. The germline V gene encodes CDR1 LNHDA and CDR2 SQIVND (reference sequence). The CDR3 loop is CASRVAGGRNEQFF. The CDR3 DNA sequence: TGTGCCAGTAGGGTAGCGGGGGGGAGGAATGAGCAGTTCTTC.

The chain carries TRBV27 and TRBJ1-6; D remains unclear. CDR3 length: 17 amino acids. The ends were cut back, 2 bases at V and 0 bases at J, with 11 bases in the middle. Germline V lookup: CDR1 MNHEY, CDR2 SMNVEV (reference sequence). The CDR3 nucleotides are TGTGCCAGCAGTTTAGAAAGTCGCAGCTCCTATAATTCACCCCTCCACTTT. It specifies CASSLESRSSYNSPLHF.

The chain joins TRBV13 to TRBJ2-5; 7 bases align to TRBD1. Trimming cost V 5 bases and J 5 bases; bases outside gene matches: 17. The CDR3 is 17 residues long. Germline loops: CDR1 PRHDT, CDR2 FYEKMQ (reference sequence). The chain's CDR3 is CASSAPSEKGAGETQYF. The CDR3 DNA reads as TGTGCCAGCAGCGCCCCCTCGGAAAAGGGGGCCGGGGAGACCCAGTACTTC.

The chain is built from TRBV2 and TRBJ1-1; D is uncertain. The CDR3 consists of 11 residues. Germline-derived CDR1 and CDR2 are SNHLY and FYNNEI. V was pared by 5 bases and J by 1 base, with 2 bases between. CDR3 protein: CASSRNTEAFF. CDR3 DNA sequence: TGTGCCAGCAGTCGGAACACTGAAGCTTTCTTT.

The V gene is TRBV5-6, the J gene TRBJ2-7, with TRBD2 matching 14 bases. Germline CDR1 SGHDT, CDR2 YYEEEE. Germline trimming cut 4 bases from V and 13 bases from J; bases unmatched to any gene: 7. The CDR3 spans 13 residues. CDR3 sequence: CASSRGLAGGGYF. CDR3 DNA: TGTGCCAGCAGCCGCGGACTAGCGGGGGGCGGATACTTC.

The chain carries TRBV27 and TRBJ1-1; 9 positions agree with TRBD1. CDR3 length: 14 amino acids. Per germline, CDR1 MNHEY and CDR2 SMNVEV (reference sequence). Unmatched junction bases numbered 6, after V lost 5 bases and J lost 5 bases. Here the CDR3 reads CASSQTGGRTEAFF. In DNA, the CDR3 is TGTGCCAGCAGTCAGACAGGGGGTCGGACTGAAGCTTTCTTT.

The rearrangement uses TRBV7-8 and TRBJ2-3; 9 positions agree with TRBD2. The CDR3 is made up of 16 amino acids. Germline assignment: CDR1 SGHVS and CDR2 FQNEAQ. Losses at the gene ends were 2 bases for V and 2 bases for J; bases not matched to a gene: 5. This CDR3 reads CASSLRGGGYTDTQYF. In DNA, the CDR3 is TGTGCCAGCAGCTTACGCGGGGGGGGATACACAGATACGCAGTATTTT. The whole variable domain, remainder taken from reference TRBV7-8 and TRBJ2-3, is GAGVSQSPRYKVAKRGQDVALRCDPISGHVSLFWYQQALGQGPEFLTYFQNEAQLDKSGLPSDRFFAERPEGSVSTLKIQRTQQEDSAVYLCASSLRGGGYTDTQYFGPGTRLTVL.

The J gene is TRBJ2-5, the V gene TRBV9, with TRBD2 identical over 8 bases. CDR1 SGDLS and CDR2 YYNGEE come from the germline V gene. The V gene end was trimmed by 0 bases and the J gene end by 2 bases; junction bases not matched to a gene: 3. This CDR3 is 15 amino acids long. CDR3 sequence: CASSVAGGTQETQYF. In DNA form, the CDR3 reads TGTGCCAGCAGCGTAGCGGGGGGGACGCAAGAGACCCAGTACTTC.

The chain has TRBV7-2 and TRBJ1-3, with 9 bases identical to TRBD1. CDR1 and CDR2 from the germline V gene are SGHTA and FQGNSA. Unmatched junction bases numbered 2, after V lost 5 bases and J lost 3 bases. The CDR3 length is 14 residues. CDR3 protein: CASSPDRGGNTIYF. The CDR3 DNA reads TGTGCCAGCAGCCCGGACAGGGGTGGAAACACCATATATTTT.

This clone showed up just a few times. The V gene is TRBV5-1, the J gene TRBJ2-7; 13 bases fit TRBD2. Trimming took 0 bases from V and 6 from J; bases not matched to a gene: 3. This CDR3 is built from 15 residues. Germline lookup yields CDR1 SGHRS and CDR2 YFSETQ. CDR3 bases: TGCGCCAGCAGCTTGGACGGACTAGCGGGGGCCGAGCAGTACTTC. It translates to CASSLDGLAGAEQYF.

The chain combines TRBV5-7 with TRBJ2-1; TRBD2 matches 8 bases. TRBV5-7 qualifies as an ORF whose function is uncertain. The V gene end was trimmed by 4 bases and the J gene end by 11 bases; junction bases not matched to a gene: 11. The CDR3 is 14 amino acids. The CDR3 region is CASSLGAQRGKQFF. CDR3 bases: TGTGCCAGCAGCCTGGGGGCCCAGCGGGGGAAGCAGTTCTTC.